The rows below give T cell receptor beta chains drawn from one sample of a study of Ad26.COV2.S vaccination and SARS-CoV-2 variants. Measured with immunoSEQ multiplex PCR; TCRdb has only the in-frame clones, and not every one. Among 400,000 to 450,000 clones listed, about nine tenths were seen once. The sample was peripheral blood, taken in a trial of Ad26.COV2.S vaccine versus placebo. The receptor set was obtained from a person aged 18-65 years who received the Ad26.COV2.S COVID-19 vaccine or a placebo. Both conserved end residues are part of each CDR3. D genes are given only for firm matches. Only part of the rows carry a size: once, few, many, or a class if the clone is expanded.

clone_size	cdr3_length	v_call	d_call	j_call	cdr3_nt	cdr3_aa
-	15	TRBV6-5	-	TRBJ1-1	TGTGCCAGCAGTTCCCACAGGGCGGAGAACACTGAAGCTTTCTTT	CASSSHRAENTEAFF
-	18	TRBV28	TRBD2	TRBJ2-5	TGTGCCAGCAGTTTGACTAGCGGGAGGGCCCTCGCCCAAGAGACCCAGTACTTC	CASSLTSGRALAQETQYF
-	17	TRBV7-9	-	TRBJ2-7	TGTGCCAGCAGCTTTCCCTCAACCTATCGGAGCTCCTACGAGCAGTACTTC	CASSFPSTYRSSYEQYF
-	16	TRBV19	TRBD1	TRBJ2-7	TGTGCCAGTAGTACTCTGGGACAGGGAAAGACCTACGAGCAGTACTTC	CASSTLGQGKTYEQYF
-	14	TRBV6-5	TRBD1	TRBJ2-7	TGTGCCAGCAGTTGGTCTGGGACAGCCTACGAGCAGTACTTC	CASSWSGTAYEQYF
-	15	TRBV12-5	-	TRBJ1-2	TGTGCTAGTGGTTTGTCCCCTGGCAGGATCCATGGCTACACCTTC	CASGLSPGRIHGYTF
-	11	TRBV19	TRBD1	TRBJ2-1	TGTGCCAGTATACAGGGGACTGAGCAGTTCTTC	CASIQGTEQFF
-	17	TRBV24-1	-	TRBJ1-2	TGTGCCACCAGTGATTTGGATAGGAAGACAGGACTCTATGGCTACACCTTC	CATSDLDRKTGLYGYTF
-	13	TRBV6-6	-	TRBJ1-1	TGTGCCAGCAGCAAGAGGGAGAACACTGAAGCTTTCTTT	CASSKRENTEAFF
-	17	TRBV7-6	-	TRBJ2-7	TGTGCCAGCAGCTTAGCTGCATTTCCGTCAGACTCCTACGAGCAGTACTTC	CASSLAAFPSDSYEQYF
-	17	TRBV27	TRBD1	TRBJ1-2	TGTGCCAGCAGTTCTATCGGGCCAGGGGGCAGATCCTATGGCTACACCTTC	CASSSIGPGGRSYGYTF
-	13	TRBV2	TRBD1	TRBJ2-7	TGTGCCAGCAGCCCCGAACGGGACAGCAAGCAGTACTTC	CASSPERDSKQYF
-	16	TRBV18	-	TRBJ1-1	TGTGCCAGCTCACCACCAATGGGACAAAGTAGAGCTGAAGCTTTCTTT	CASSPPMGQSRAEAFF
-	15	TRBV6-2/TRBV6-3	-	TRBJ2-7	TGTGCCAGCAGTTCTCCCCGCCGGGGGTCCTACGAGCAGTACTTC	CASSSPRRGSYEQYF
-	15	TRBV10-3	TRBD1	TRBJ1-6	TGTGCCATCAAGGATAACAGGGGGTTCAATTCACCCCTCCACTTT	CAIKDNRGFNSPLHF
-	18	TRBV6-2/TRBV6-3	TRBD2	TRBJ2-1	TGTGCCAGCAGTGGGACTAGCGGGAGACAAAAGTACTACAATGAGCAGTTCTTC	CASSGTSGRQKYYNEQFF
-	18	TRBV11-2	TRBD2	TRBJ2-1	TGTGCCAGCAGCCCGACCGGGACTAGCGGGAGGTTCAACAATGAGCAGTTCTTC	CASSPTGTSGRFNNEQFF
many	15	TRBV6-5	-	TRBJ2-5	TGTGCCAGCAGGGAGGATCGGACCATGTTTGGGACCCAGTACTTC	CASREDRTMFGTQYF
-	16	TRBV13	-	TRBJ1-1	TGTGCCAGCAGCTCTTTTCCCGGGACAAAGAACACTGAAGCTTTCTTT	CASSSFPGTKNTEAFF
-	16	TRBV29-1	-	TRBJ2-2	TGCAGCGTTGAGACCGTGGGTCGAGAGAACACCGGGGAGCTGTTTTTT	CSVETVGRENTGELFF
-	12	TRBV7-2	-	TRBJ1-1	TGTGCCAGCAGCTTCGACCACACTGAAGCTTTCTTT	CASSFDHTEAFF
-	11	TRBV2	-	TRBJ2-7	TGTGCCAGCAGTGTAGGGACCGAGCAGTACTTC	CASSVGTEQYF
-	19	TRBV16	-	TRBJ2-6	TGTGCCAGCAGCCAATCCCCCGGAATTTCTCTCTCTGGGGCCAACGTCCTGACTTTC	CASSQSPGISLSGANVLTF
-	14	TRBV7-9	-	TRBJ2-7	TGTGCCAGCAGCTTGCCAGGGAACTACTACGAGCAGTACTTC	CASSLPGNYYEQYF
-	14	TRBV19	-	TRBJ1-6	TGTGCCAGCAGGGACGGAACCTATAATTCACCCCTCCACTTT	CASRDGTYNSPLHF
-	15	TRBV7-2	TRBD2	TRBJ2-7	TGTGCCAGCAGCTTCCTAGCGGGTGATCACTACGAGCAGTACTTC	CASSFLAGDHYEQYF
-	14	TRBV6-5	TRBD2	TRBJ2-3	TGTGCCAGCACGCTAGCGGGAAGACCGGATACGCAGTATTTT	CASTLAGRPDTQYF
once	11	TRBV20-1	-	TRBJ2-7	TGCAGTGCTAGGGACAACTACGAGCAGTACTTC	CSARDNYEQYF
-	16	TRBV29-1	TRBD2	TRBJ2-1	TGCAGCGTTGAAGGTCTAGCGGGAGGGGGGTACAATGAGCAGTTCTTC	CSVEGLAGGGYNEQFF
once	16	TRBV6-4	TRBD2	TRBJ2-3	TGTGCCAGCAGTGAATCTAGCGGGAGAGGGACAGATACGCAGTATTTT	CASSESSGRGTDTQYF
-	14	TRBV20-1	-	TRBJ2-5	TGCAGTGCTAGTGAGACCGGGACCCGGGCGGACCAGTACTTC	CSASETGTRADQYF
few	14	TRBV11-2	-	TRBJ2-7	TGTGCCAGCAGCTCATTGAATCGGCCCTACGAGCAGTACTTC	CASSSLNRPYEQYF
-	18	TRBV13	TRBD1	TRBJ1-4	TGTGCCAGCAGCCGAAGGACAGGGGCACCGTCTCTCAATGAAAAACTGTTTTTT	CASSRRTGAPSLNEKLFF
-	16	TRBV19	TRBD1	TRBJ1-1	TGTGCCAGTAGTATTCCAGGCAGACAGGGGCCCACTGAAGCTTTCTTT	CASSIPGRQGPTEAFF
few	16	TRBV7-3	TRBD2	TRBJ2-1	TGTGCCAGCAGTCCCGCCACTAGCGGGGCTAACAATGAGCAGTTCTTC	CASSPATSGANNEQFF
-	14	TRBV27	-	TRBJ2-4	TGTGCCAGCAGTTTGGGGGCAGCCAAAAACATTCAGTACTTC	CASSLGAAKNIQYF
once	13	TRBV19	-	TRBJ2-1	TGTGCCAGTATTGGTTGGGATAAGAAGGAGCAGTTCTTC	CASIGWDKKEQFF
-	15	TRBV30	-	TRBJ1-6	TGTGCCTGGAAGATTAGGAGCTCCTATAATTCACCCCTCCACTTT	CAWKIRSSYNSPLHF
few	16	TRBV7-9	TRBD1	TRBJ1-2	TGTGCCAGCAGCTGGGACAGGGAGGAAGCTAACTATGGCTACACCTTC	CASSWDREEANYGYTF
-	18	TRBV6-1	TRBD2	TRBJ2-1	TGTGCCAGCAGTGAGGGGCGCATAGCGGGAGGTTACTACAATGAGCAGTTCTTC	CASSEGRIAGGYYNEQFF
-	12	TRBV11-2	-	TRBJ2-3	TGTGCCAGCAGCCCCAATACAGATACGCAGTATTTT	CASSPNTDTQYF
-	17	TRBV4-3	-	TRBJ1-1	TGCGCCAGCAGCCCACAGGGTGAGTTTCGAGGGAGCACTGAAGCTTTCTTT	CASSPQGEFRGSTEAFF
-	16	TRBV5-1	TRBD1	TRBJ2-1	TGCGCCAGCAGCCCTGACAGGGGCGACTCCTACAATGAGCAGTTCTTC	CASSPDRGDSYNEQFF
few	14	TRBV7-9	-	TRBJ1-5	TGTGCCAGCAGCGAAACAGGTCTAAATCAGCCCCAGCATTTT	CASSETGLNQPQHF
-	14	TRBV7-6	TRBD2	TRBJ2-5	TGTGCCAGCAGTCAACTAGCGGCCCAAGAGACCCAGTACTTC	CASSQLAAQETQYF
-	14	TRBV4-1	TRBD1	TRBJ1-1	TGCGCCAGCAGCCACCCGGACAGGGAAGTTGAAGCTTTCTTT	CASSHPDREVEAFF
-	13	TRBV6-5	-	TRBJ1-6	TGTGCCAGCAGTTACTCGAACCAGGGTGGGCTCCACTTT	CASSYSNQGGLHF
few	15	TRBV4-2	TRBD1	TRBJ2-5	TGTGCCAGCAGCCAAGATCAGGGGGCGCGAGAGACCCAGTACTTC	CASSQDQGARETQYF
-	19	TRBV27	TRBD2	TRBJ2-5	TGTGCCAGCAGTTTATCGAGAGGACTAGCGGGAGGGGCTCAAGAGACCCAGTACTTC	CASSLSRGLAGGAQETQYF
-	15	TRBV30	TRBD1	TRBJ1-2	TGTGCCTGGAGTGGGTTGACAGGGCCGCACTATGGCTACACCTTC	CAWSGLTGPHYGYTF
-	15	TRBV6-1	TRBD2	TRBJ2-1	TGTGCCAGCAGTGACACTAGCGGCCCCTACAATGAGCAGTTCTTC	CASSDTSGPYNEQFF
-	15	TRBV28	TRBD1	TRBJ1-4	TGTGCCAGCAGCCAAATGACAGGGGGCAGGGAAAAACTGTTTTTT	CASSQMTGGREKLFF
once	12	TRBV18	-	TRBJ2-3	TGTGCCAGCTCACCCGAAACAGATACGCAGTATTTT	CASSPETDTQYF
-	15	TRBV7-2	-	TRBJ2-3	TGTGCCAGCAGCCGGGACCTCATTAGCACAGATACGCAGTATTTT	CASSRDLISTDTQYF
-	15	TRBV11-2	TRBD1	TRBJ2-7	TGTGCCAGCAGCTTAGGGACAGGTGTTGGCTACGAGCAGTACTTC	CASSLGTGVGYEQYF
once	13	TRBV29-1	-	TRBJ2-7	TGCAGCGTTGATATCCCGGGACGCAGGGAGCAGTACTTC	CSVDIPGRREQYF
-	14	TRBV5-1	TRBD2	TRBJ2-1	TGCGCCAGCAGTAAGACTAGCGGATATAATGAGCAGTTCTTC	CASSKTSGYNEQFF
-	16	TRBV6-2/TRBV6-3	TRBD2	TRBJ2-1	TGTGCCAGCAGTTACCCCGCGGGCGGGAGGGCGGTTGAGCAGTTCTTC	CASSYPAGGRAVEQFF